This entry lists 16 T cell receptor beta chains sequenced from one sample in a study of shared clonotypes between healthy human individuals. Repertoires were generated with immunoSEQ multiplex PCR, while TCRdb's copy carries only in-frame clones and drops some. Of hundreds of thousands of clones in the sample, more than 70% are singletons; the top ten hold around 13%. Sample: PBMCs. The receptor source for this set is a woman aged 40 to 49 in good health. Some clones in this sample may be carry-over from other donors' samples.

The CDR3 sequence is CASPFWEQYF. CDR3 sequence (DNA): TGTGCCAGCCCCTTTTGGGAGCAGTACTTC. This sequence joins TRBV28 and TRBJ2-7, with no clear D. The CDR3 covers 10 residues. Germline V lookup: CDR1 MDHEN, CDR2 SYDVKM. Trimming left V 8 bases short and J 7 bases short, with 9 bases between.

This rearrangement joins TRBV30 to TRBJ1-1; D uncertain. V was cut by 5 bases and J by 5 bases, with 9 bases left in between. CDR1 is GTSNPN and CDR2 is SVGIG in the germline V gene (reference sequence). The CDR3 loop spans 11 amino acids. The CDR3 DNA sequence: TGTGCCTGGGCTCTCCGGACTGAAGCTTTCTTT. Protein: CAWALRTEAFF.

The chain combines TRBV7-2 with TRBJ2-2; D tentatively reads TRBD1 or TRBD2 (6 bases each). CDR3 length: 15 amino acids. V was clipped by 1 base and J by 4 bases, with 10 bases between them. Germline assignment: CDR1 SGHTA and CDR2 FQGNSA. The chain's CDR3 is CASSLGRGITGELFF. CDR3 sequence (DNA): TGTGCCAGCAGCTTAGGGAGGGGGATCACCGGGGAGCTGTTTTTT.

The rearrangement links TRBV27 to TRBJ1-2, with 7 positions matching TRBD1. The CDR3 covers 16 residues. CDR1 is MNHEY, CDR2 SMNVEV, per germline (reference sequence). V was clipped by 8 bases and J by 9 bases; unmatched bases: 21. The CDR3 nucleotides read TGTGCCAGCTTCTCATCTCCGGGAGGGGGCGTCGATCGCTACACCTTC. This gives the protein CASFSSPGGGVDRYTF.

This sequence joins TRBV30 and TRBJ2-3; 7 positions agree with TRBD1. The CDR3 loop spans 12 amino acids. The V gene end was trimmed by 5 bases and the J gene end by 5 bases; junction bases not matched to a gene: 4. Germline V gene sequence: CDR1 GTSNPN, CDR2 SVGIG (reference sequence). CDR3 bases: TGTGCCTGGCCCCGACAGGGAGATACGCAGTATTTT. The encoded protein is CAWPRQGDTQYF.

This clone was observed a few times. V usage is TRBV5-4 and J usage is TRBJ2-2, with no clear D. The CDR3 has 15 amino acids. Trimming stripped 4 bases from V and 5 bases from J, with 15 bases between. The V gene's germline CDR1 is SGHNT and CDR2 YYREEE (reference sequence). The CDR3 DNA reads as TGTGCCAGCAGCACCATAGGTCGAGTTACCGGGGAGCTGTTTTTT. Translating it yields CASSTIGRVTGELFF.

V and J are TRBV29-1 and TRBJ2-5; perhaps TRBD2 as D (6 bases). The V end was cut by 2 bases, the J end by 5 bases, with 12 bases between. Looked up from germline, CDR1 is SQVTM and CDR2 is ANQGSEA. The CDR3 extends over 13 amino acids. Here the CDR3 reads CSVEHQEGETQYF. The CDR3 region has the DNA TGCAGCGTTGAACACCAGGAGGGCGAGACCCAGTACTTC. The full variable domain, rest sourced from reference TRBV29-1 and TRBJ2-5, is SAVISQKPSRDICQRGTSLTIQCQVDSQVTMMFWYRQQPGQSLTLIATANQGSEATYESGFVIDKFPISRPNLTFSTLTVSNMSPEDSSIYLCSVEHQEGETQYFGPGTRLLVL.

This chain links TRBV30 with TRBJ1-1; D is possibly TRBD1 (6 bases). The germline V gene has CDR1 GTSNPN and CDR2 SVGIG (reference sequence). The CDR3 runs to 14 residues. V lost 2 bases and J 5 bases, leaving 15 bases between the germline ends. CDR3 nucleotides: TGTGCCTGGAGTCCGCAGGGGTTTAGGACTGAAGCTTTCTTT. Protein product: CAWSPQGFRTEAFF.

The chain recombines TRBV18 with TRBJ2-3; perhaps TRBD1 as D (6 bases). Trimming stripped 6 bases from V and 1 base from J, with 17 bases between. There are 16 residues in the CDR3. Germline CDR1 and CDR2: KGHSH and LQKENI. CDR3 coding DNA: TGTGCCAGCTCCCGATTTGACAGGCGCCGCACAGATACGCAGTATTTT. Amino acids: CASSRFDRRRTDTQYF.

The genes are TRBV2 and TRBJ2-7; D is ambiguous. This CDR3 is built from 14 residues. Trimming removed 3 bases at V and 0 bases at J, with 9 bases between. The V gene's germline CDR1 is SNHLY and CDR2 FYNNEI. CDR3 loop: CASSDGGFSYEQYF. CDR3 nucleotides: TGTGCCAGCAGTGACGGCGGTTTCTCCTACGAGCAGTACTTC.

This chain uses TRBV19 with TRBJ2-4, with a possible D match to TRBD2 (6 bases). CDR3 length: 14 amino acids. Trimming pared 5 bases from V and 7 bases from J, leaving 15 bases between. Germline values: CDR1 LNHDA, CDR2 SQIVND (reference sequence). The CDR3 sequence is CASSSPGLANIQYF. The DNA for the CDR3 is TGTGCCAGTAGTTCCCCGGGACTGGCGAACATTCAGTACTTC.

A remark on this clone: A far larger clone is off by one base, so a read error is likely. The rearrangement uses TRBV5-1 and TRBJ1-1; 7 nucleotides agree with TRBD1. This CDR3 contains 13 residues. The V gene's germline CDR1 is SGHRS and CDR2 YFSETQ. Losses at the gene ends were 4 bases for V and 6 bases for J; bases not matched to a gene: 6. DNA for the CDR3: TGCGCCAGCAGCCAAACAGGGGTGCCTGAAGCTTTCTTT. Its translation: CASSQTGVPEAFF.

The chain has TRBV27 and TRBJ2-3, with 9 bases lining up with TRBD2. The germline V gene encodes CDR1 MNHEY and CDR2 SMNVEV (reference sequence). The CDR3 has 16 residues. Trimming removed 7 bases from V and 3 bases from J; junction bases left unmatched: 11. Here the CDR3 reads CASKTASGILTDTQYF. In DNA form, the CDR3 reads TGTGCCAGCAAGACGGCTAGCGGGATACTTACAGATACGCAGTATTTT.

This clone has at least ten counts. This chain links TRBV7-9 with TRBJ2-7; no firm D call. CDR1 and CDR2 (germline): SEHNR, FQNEAQ (reference sequence). Trimming removed 5 bases from V and 5 bases from J, with 13 bases in between. The CDR3 consists of 13 residues. The CDR3 spells CASSPQVGHEQYF. As DNA, the CDR3 is TGTGCCAGCAGCCCCCAGGTGGGTCACGAGCAGTACTTC. Combining the CDR3 with reference TRBV7-9 and TRBJ2-7 gives the whole variable domain DTGVSQNPRHKITKRGQNVTFRCDPISEHNRLYWYRQTLGQGPEFLTYFQNEAQLEKSRLLSDRFSAERPKGSFSTLEIQRTEQGDSAMYLCASSPQVGHEQYFGPGTRLTVT.

CDR3 DNA sequence: TGCGCCAGCAGCCAACGACAGGGTCCCTACGAGCAGTACTTC. This encodes CASSQRQGPYEQYF. J is TRBJ2-7 and V is TRBV5-1; 7 bases align to TRBD1. This CDR3 is 14 amino acids long. V lost 4 bases and J lost 2; bases outside the gene matches: 6. CDR1 and CDR2 from the germline V gene are SGHRS and YFSETQ.

This clone was found a few times. The V and J genes are TRBV7-8 and TRBJ2-2; no reliable D call. Germline V gene data show CDR1 as SGHVS and CDR2 as FQNEAQ. Trimming pared 2 bases from V and 6 bases from J, leaving 1 base between. The CDR3 loop spans 11 amino acids. The CDR3 loop reads CASSLPGELFF. The CDR3 DNA reads TGTGCCAGCAGCTTACCCGGGGAGCTGTTTTTT.